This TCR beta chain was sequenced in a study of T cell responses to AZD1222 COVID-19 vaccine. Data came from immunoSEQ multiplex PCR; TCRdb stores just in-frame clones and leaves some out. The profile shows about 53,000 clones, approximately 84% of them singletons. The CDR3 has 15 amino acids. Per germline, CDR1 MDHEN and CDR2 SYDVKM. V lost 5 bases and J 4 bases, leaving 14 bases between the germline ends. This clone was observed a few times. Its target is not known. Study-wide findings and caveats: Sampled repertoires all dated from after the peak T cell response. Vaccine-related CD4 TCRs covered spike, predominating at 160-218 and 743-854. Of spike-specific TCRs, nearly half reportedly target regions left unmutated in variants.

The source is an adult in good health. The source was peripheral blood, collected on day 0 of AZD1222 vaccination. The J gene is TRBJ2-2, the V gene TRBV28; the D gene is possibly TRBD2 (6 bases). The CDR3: CASSAGPISTGELFF. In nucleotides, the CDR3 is TGTGCCAGCAGTGCGGGACCGATTTCCACCGGGGAGCTGTTTTTT. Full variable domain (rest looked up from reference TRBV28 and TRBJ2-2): DVKVTQSSRYLVKRTGEKVFLECVQDMDHENMFWYRQDPGLGLRLIYFSYDVKMKEKGDIPEGYSVSREKKERFSLILESASTNQTSMYLCASSAGPISTGELFFGEGSRLTVL.